This is a list of T cell receptor beta chains from one sample in a study of blood T cell repertoires in COVID-19. Data came from immunoSEQ multiplex PCR; TCRdb stores just in-frame clones and leaves some out. Of tens of thousands of clones listed, about 91% are singletons. The material sequenced was peripheral blood. The receptors were sampled from a man aged 60-69 years with acute or convalescent COVID-19. Each CDR3 is given with its conserved first and last residue. A D gene is named only where the DNA matches it firmly. Only part of the rows carry a size: once, few, many, or a class if the clone is expanded.

>TRBV6-5|TRBJ2-1|TRBD2|NA
TGTGCCAGCAGTTACTTTACTAGCGGGGACCACAATGAGCAGTTCTTC
CASSYFTSGDHNEQFF
>TRBV6-6|TRBJ1-5|NA|NA
TGTGCCAGCAGTTACCCGGACAGTTATAGCAATCAGCCCCAGCATTTT
CASSYPDSYSNQPQHF
>TRBV30|TRBJ2-3|TRBD2|NA
TGTGCCTGGAGTGTCCCAAGCGGGAGGGCCGTCAGCACAGATACGCAGTATTTT
CAWSVPSGRAVSTDTQYF
>TRBV19|TRBJ1-1|NA|NA
TGTGCCAGTAGTCTAGTTCGGTCTCTGAACACTGAAGCTTTCTTT
CASSLVRSLNTEAFF
>TRBV4-3|TRBJ2-7|TRBD2|NA
TGCGCCAGCAGCCATGTCAGGGAGGGATCCTACGAGCAGTACTTC
CASSHVREGSYEQYF
>TRBV9|TRBJ2-1|NA|NA
TGTGCCAGCAGCGTAGCTACAGCTTATGTCGATGAGCAGTTCTTC
CASSVATAYVDEQFF
>TRBV28|TRBJ2-1|NA|once
TGTGCCAGCAGTTTATCAGCGCTCAGTCCCTACAATGAGCAGTTCTTC
CASSLSALSPYNEQFF
>TRBV30|TRBJ1-1|NA|NA
TGTGCCTGGAGTCAGGGGCCTACTGAAGCTTTCTTT
CAWSQGPTEAFF
>TRBV4-1|TRBJ2-5|NA|NA
TGCGCCAGCAGCCAAGATAGACAGGTAACGGAGACCCAGTACTTC
CASSQDRQVTETQYF
>TRBV5-6|TRBJ1-2|TRBD1|NA
TGTGCCAGCAGCCAAGAAGGCAGGGGGGCCTTATTGGGCTACACCTTC
CASSQEGRGALLGYTF
>TRBV7-3|TRBJ1-6|NA|NA
TGTGCCAGCAGCTTGCAAAACAGGAATTCACCCCTCCACTTT
CASSLQNRNSPLHF
>TRBV6-2/TRBV6-3|TRBJ2-2|TRBD2|NA
TGTGCCAGCAGCCCGGGACTAGCGGGAATGTACACCGGGGAGCTGTTTTTT
CASSPGLAGMYTGELFF
>TRBV28|TRBJ1-2|TRBD1|NA
TGTGCCAGCAGTTTTCGGGGTTTCCCAGGGGGGGGCTACACCTTC
CASSFRGFPGGGYTF
>TRBV10-3|TRBJ1-5|NA|NA
TGTGCCATCAGTGGATCCAGGGTTAGCAATCAGCCCCAGCATTTT
CAISGSRVSNQPQHF
>TRBV7-2|TRBJ2-5|TRBD1|NA
TGTGCCAGCAGCTTAGCGATGGGACAGGGTAGAGAGACCCAGTACTTC
CASSLAMGQGRETQYF
>TRBV9|TRBJ1-1|TRBD1|NA
TGTGCCAGCAGCGTTTTACAGGGGGCCGCTGAAGCTTTCTTT
CASSVLQGAAEAFF
>TRBV19|TRBJ1-3|NA|once
TGTGCCAGTAGTCTGGGGCTGCTCGGAAACACCATATATTTT
CASSLGLLGNTIYF
>TRBV19|TRBJ2-2|NA|NA
TGTGCCAGTAGTATACTGGGGGCAGCGAACACCGGGGAGCTGTTTTTT
CASSILGAANTGELFF
>TRBV28|TRBJ1-1|TRBD1|NA
TGTGCCAGCAGTGCCGGGACAGGGCTCGGTTTCGACACTGAAGCTTTCTTT
CASSAGTGLGFDTEAFF
>TRBV5-8|TRBJ2-7|NA|NA
TGTGCCAGCAGCCCGCGAGCACGCACCTCCTACGAGCAGTACTTC
CASSPRARTSYEQYF
>TRBV28|TRBJ1-5|TRBD1|NA
TGTGCCAGCAGTTCCCCCCTGACAGGGGGTAATCAGCCCCAGCATTTT
CASSSPLTGGNQPQHF
>TRBV6-2/TRBV6-3|TRBJ1-6|NA|NA
TGTGCCAGCAGTGGCTCGGCGGGGGCGAGCAATTCACCCCTCCACTTT
CASSGSAGASNSPLHF